This T cell receptor beta chain was captured by sequencing in a study of shared clonotypes between healthy human individuals. Study as a whole: Per donor, CD8 memory used one plate, CD8 naive used two, CD4 memory used three and CD4 naive used three.

A single count supports this clone. Other DNA sequences of this sample code for an identical CDR3. TCRdb keeps only in-frame clones here, not all; method: immunoSEQ multiplex PCR. The sample shows about 1.5 million clones, around 97% of them seen only once. Looked up from germline, CDR1 is LGHNA and CDR2 is YSLEER. Trimming stripped 1 base from V and 4 bases from J, with 7 bases between. The CDR3 is 13 amino acids. The V gene is TRBV4-3, the J gene TRBJ1-2; D ambiguous. Sequenced input: naive CD4+ T cells sorted from blood. Subset defined: CD45RA+ positively selected. The receptor was isolated from a man aged 25 to 45 in good health. The CDR3 region is CASSQGRTYGYTF. The CDR3 DNA reads TGCGCCAGCAGCCAAGGCAGAACCTATGGCTACACCTTC.